The rows below give T cell receptor beta chains drawn from one sample of a study of blood T cells in healthy people across ages. TCRdb called the 5' RACE reads again in MiXCR, with one record for every CDR3 protein. The table lists about 800,000 distinct CDR3 sequences, 35% to 60% of them singletons. Specimen: blood. The receptors were gathered from an elderly man in good health. Each CDR3 is given with its conserved first and last residue. The D gene is left open where the match is weak. Rows may omit the clone size; those that give it use once, few, many or a size class.

V,J,size,D,CDR3,DNA
TRBV6-5,TRBJ1-1,many,.,CASSTDAWNTEAFF,TGTGCCAGCAGTACGGACGCATGGAACACTGAAGCTTTCTTT
TRBV20-1,TRBJ2-5,many,TRBD1,CSAAGTGKETQYF,TGCAGTGCAGCTGGGACAGGGAAAGAGACCCAGTACTTC
TRBV20-1,TRBJ2-7,.,TRBD1,CSARASGTGSSYEQYF,TGCAGTGCTAGAGCGTCCGGGACAGGGAGCTCCTACGAGCAGTACTTC
TRBV9,TRBJ2-5,.,.,CASSPDGLPVVRQETQYF,TGTGCCAGCAGCCCTGACGGGCTCCCTGTCGTTCGACAAGAGACCCAGTACTTC
TRBV27,TRBJ2-7,few,.,CASSLSPSSYEQYF,TGTGCCAGCAGTTTATCCCCCAGCTCCTACGAGCAGTACTTC
TRBV29-1,TRBJ2-1,few,.,CSVEFGYNEQFF,TGCAGCGTTGAGTTCGGTTACAATGAGCAGTTCTTC
TRBV20-1,TRBJ1-4,few,TRBD1,CSAREIGDSNEKLFF,TGCAGTGCTAGAGAAATTGGGGACAGTAATGAAAAACTGTTTTTT
TRBV5-1,TRBJ1-3,.,TRBD1,CASAVGTGSRNTIYF,TGCGCCAGTGCCGTCGGGACAGGGAGCCGAAACACCATATATTTT
TRBV11-3,TRBJ2-3,once,.,CASSWDGGADTQYF,TGTGCCAGCAGCTGGGACGGAGGGGCAGATACGCAGTATTTT
TRBV20-1,TRBJ2-7,.,TRBD2,CNAGLVGAYEQYF,TGCAATGCAGGACTAGTGGGTGCCTACGAGCAGTACTTC
TRBV7-2,TRBJ2-1,many,TRBD2,CASSLVGGRNEQFF,TGTGCCAGCAGCTTAGTGGGAGGGCGGAATGAGCAGTTCTTC
TRBV7-2,TRBJ1-2,.,.,CASSLGVDSNYGYTF,TGTGCCAGCAGCTTAGGGGTAGACAGTAACTATGGCTACACCTTC
TRBV29-1,TRBJ1-1,many,TRBD1,CSGGQGIGTEAFF,TGCAGCGGGGGACAGGGTATAGGCACTGAAGCTTTCTTT
TRBV6-1,TRBJ1-5,few,.,CASRGWDQPQHF,TGTGCCAGTCGTGGCTGGGATCAGCCCCAGCATTTT
TRBV15,TRBJ2-3,many,.,CATSRLPGPSTDTQYF,TGTGCCACCAGCAGATTGCCGGGACCAAGCACAGATACGCAGTATTTT
TRBV7-3,TRBJ2-3,few,.,CASSLERASTDTQYF,TGTGCCAGCAGCCTGGAGCGCGCTAGCACAGATACGCAGTATTTT
TRBV6-5,TRBJ1-6,.,.,CASRRGYNSPLHF,TGTGCCAGCAGAAGGGGGTATAATTCACCCCTCCACTTT
TRBV7-2,TRBJ2-5,many,TRBD1,CASRPNRGELGEQYF,TGTGCCAGCAGACCTAACAGGGGAGAATTGGGGGAGCAGTACTTC
TRBV12-3/TRBV12-4,TRBJ1-5,few,TRBD1,CASSPGTGHYRPQHF,TGTGCCAGCAGCCCCGGGACAGGCCACTATCGGCCCCAGCATTTT
TRBV30,TRBJ1-2,.,.,CAWADGYTF,TGTGCCTGGGCGGATGGCTACACCTTC
TRBV20-1,TRBJ2-4,.,.,CSAPRTTGDKNIQYF,TGCAGTGCTCCCCGGACTACCGGTGACAAAAACATTCAGTACTTC
TRBV5-6,TRBJ2-7,few,TRBD1,CASSFGTGDEQYF,TGTGCCAGCAGCTTCGGGACAGGGGACGAGCAGTACTTC
TRBV12-3/TRBV12-4,TRBJ2-5,few,TRBD1,CASSSSAGGETQYF,TGTGCCAGCAGTTCGTCGGCAGGGGGAGAGACCCAGTACTTC
TRBV7-2,TRBJ2-7,few,.,CASSSHYYEQYF,TGTGCCAGCAGCTCCCACTACTACGAGCAGTACTTC
TRBV20-1,TRBJ2-1,few,TRBD2,CSARLPGLAGTNEQFF,TGCAGTGCTAGACTCCCGGGACTAGCGGGAACCAATGAGCAGTTCTTC
TRBV28,TRBJ1-5,.,TRBD1,CASSSDRGGSQPQHF,TGTGCCAGCAGTTCCGACAGGGGGGGAAGTCAGCCCCAGCATTTT
TRBV5-5,TRBJ2-7,few,.,CASSLRDLDSYEQYF,TGTGCCAGCAGCTTGAGGGACTTAGACTCCTACGAGCAGTACTTC
TRBV20-1,TRBJ1-5,.,.,CSARERTAKPQHF,TGCAGTGCTAGAGAACGGACCGCCAAGCCCCAGCATTTT
TRBV20-1,TRBJ2-3,few,.,CSAREVAGYTDTQYF,TGCAGTGCTAGAGAAGTGGCGGGGTACACAGATACGCAGTATTTT
TRBV20-1,TRBJ2-1,.,TRBD2,CSARPVGRDYNEQFF,TGCAGTGCTAGACCCGTGGGGAGGGACTACAATGAGCAGTTCTTC
TRBV28,TRBJ1-5,few,TRBD1,CASTGTGVGNQPQHF,TGTGCCAGCACCGGGACAGGGGTTGGCAATCAGCCCCAGCATTTT
TRBV18,TRBJ2-1,.,.,CATTTGQEINEQFF,TGTGCGACCACCACGGGACAAGAAATCAATGAGCAGTTCTTC
TRBV4-2,TRBJ2-3,.,.,CASSQDKDYSTDTQYF,TGTGCCAGCAGCCAGGACAAGGACTATAGCACAGATACGCAGTATTTT
TRBV7-2,TRBJ2-7,.,.,CASSQARPYEQYF,TGTGCCAGCAGCCAAGCACGCCCCTACGAGCAGTACTTC
TRBV11-3,TRBJ2-1,few,TRBD1,CASSLVSGGGEQFF,TGTGCCAGCAGCTTAGTGTCAGGGGGCGGCGAGCAGTTCTTC
TRBV7-2,TRBJ2-2,.,TRBD1,CASSHGSDRQINTGELFF,TGTGCCAGCAGCCATGGATCGGACAGGCAGATTAACACCGGGGAGCTGTTTTTT
TRBV7-2,TRBJ2-7,few,.,CASSLAYGGSYEQYF,TGTGCCAGCAGCTTAGCGTATGGAGGCTCCTACGAGCAGTACTTC
TRBV5-4,TRBJ2-1,once,.,CASSAGQPYEQFF,TGTGCCAGCAGCGCGGGACAACCCTACGAGCAGTTCTTC
TRBV20-1,TRBJ2-4,.,TRBD2,CSARAGLAGNHLAKNIQYF,TGCAGTGCTAGAGCCGGACTAGCGGGTAACCATTTAGCCAAAAACATTCAGTACTTC
TRBV12-3/TRBV12-4,TRBJ2-3,many,TRBD1,CASSFGTGGTDTQYF,TGTGCCAGCAGTTTCGGTACAGGGGGCACAGATACGCAGTATTTT
TRBV20-1,TRBJ2-1,.,.,CSARPDAVSYNEQFF,TGCAGTGCCCGACCGGACGCCGTCTCCTACAATGAGCAGTTCTTC
TRBV7-9,TRBJ1-1,.,.,CASSFSNAEAFF,TGTGCCAGCAGCTTCTCTAACGCTGAAGCTTTCTTT
TRBV20-1,TRBJ2-7,.,TRBD2,CSASELARFNSYEQYF,TGCAGTGCTAGCGAACTAGCGAGATTTAACTCCTACGAGCAGTACTTC
TRBV6-5,TRBJ2-1,.,TRBD2,CASSPTSGNNQQFF,TGTGCCAGCAGTCCGACCAGCGGGAATAATCAGCAGTTCTTC
TRBV27,TRBJ2-3,.,TRBD1,CARSPRQGWTISTDTQYF,TGTGCCAGAAGTCCACGACAGGGGTGGACTATTAGCACAGATACGCAGTATTTT
TRBV12-3/TRBV12-4,TRBJ2-4,few,.,CASKGVGNIQYF,TGTGCCAGCAAGGGGGTCGGAAACATTCAGTACTTC
TRBV20-1,TRBJ2-3,.,.,CSASPSVADTQYF,TGCAGTGCTAGTCCTAGCGTAGCAGATACGCAGTATTTT
TRBV4-1,TRBJ2-3,few,TRBD2,CASSQGSGNMDTQYF,TGCGCCAGCAGCCAAGGTAGCGGGAATATGGATACGCAGTATTTT
TRBV19,TRBJ2-4,once,.,CASRETGSGAKNIQYF,TGTGCCAGTAGAGAAACAGGGAGTGGGGCCAAAAACATTCAGTACTTC
TRBV4-2,TRBJ2-5,.,TRBD2,CASSQGGSGGTGQETQYF,TGTGCCAGCAGCCAAGGAGGGAGCGGGGGGACGGGGCAAGAGACCCAGTACTTC
TRBV20-1,TRBJ1-6,many,.,CSAREGRLDSPLHF,TGCAGTGCTAGAGAGGGTAGGCTTGATTCACCCCTCCACTTT
TRBV6-5,TRBJ2-5,.,.,CASSLLAGPETQYF,TGTGCCAGCAGTTTACTTGCGGGCCCAGAGACCCAGTACTTC
TRBV28,TRBJ2-6,few,.,CASKRDILSGANVLTF,TGTGCCAGCAAACGGGACATCCTCTCTGGGGCCAACGTCCTGACTTTC
TRBV29-1,TRBJ2-7,.,.,CSVDRQGRSGEQYF,TGCAGCGTTGATCGCCAGGGTCGGTCCGGCGAGCAGTACTTC
TRBV20-1,TRBJ2-5,.,.,CSANKGPQETQYF,TGCAGTGCTAACAAGGGACCCCAAGAGACCCAGTACTTC
TRBV7-9,TRBJ1-1,.,TRBD1,CASSLADRWSGAFF,TGTGCCAGCAGCTTAGCGGACAGGTGGAGTGGGGCTTTCTTT
TRBV7-2,TRBJ2-7,few,.,CASSFNSGTRGYEQYF,TGTGCCAGCAGCTTCAACTCCGGGACGAGGGGCTACGAGCAGTACTTC
TRBV12-3/TRBV12-4,TRBJ2-3,.,TRBD2,CASSFGSGSVNTQYF,TGTGCCAGCAGTTTTGGTAGCGGGAGCGTCAATACGCAGTATTTT
TRBV7-2,TRBJ2-7,once,.,CASSTPTKYNEQYF,TGTGCCAGCAGCACTCCGACAAAATACAATGAGCAGTACTTC
TRBV7-2,TRBJ2-3,.,.,CASSSVVRDTQYF,TGTGCCAGCAGCTCGGTGGTTCGCGATACGCAGTATTTT